The 3 T cell receptor beta chains reported below all come from one sample, sequenced in a study of cytomegalovirus exposure and HLA in healthy donors. PCR primers comprised 60 Vbeta and 13 Jbeta primers. Profiling relied on immunoSEQ multiplex PCR, and the TCRdb table lists in-frame clones only, not all of them. This repertoire comprises 200,000 to 250,000 clones; its ten largest clones make up roughly 0.98%. Sequencing was performed on PBMCs. All receptors derive from a woman aged 30 to 39 in good health and CMV-seropositive.

The chain is built from TRBV25-1 and TRBJ2-7; 8 bases match TRBD2. The CDR3 runs 13 residues. Trimming at V came to 5 bases and at J to 2 bases, leaving 2 bases not matched to a gene. The germline gives CDR1 MGHDK, CDR2 SYGVNS. CDR3: CASSRGGAYEQYF. The CDR3 DNA is TGTGCCAGCAGTCGGGGGGGGGCCTACGAGCAGTACTTC.

The chain has TRBV27 and TRBJ1-1; 7 bases are a match to TRBD1. The CDR3 covers 14 residues. J lost 1 base, V lost 6 bases, and 5 bases had no gene match. The V gene's germline CDR1 is MNHEY and CDR2 SMNVEV (reference sequence). The CDR3 reads CASRRQGQNTEAFF. CDR3 DNA: TGTGCCAGCAGAAGACAGGGACAGAACACTGAAGCTTTCTTT.

CDR3 DNA: TGTGCCAGCTCCAGCCCCCGGGACATAAACTACGAGCAGTACTTC. It yields the protein CASSSPRDINYEQYF. The V gene is TRBV11-2, the J gene TRBJ2-7, with D perhaps TRBD1 (6 bases). The germline V and J ends were trimmed by 8 bases and 3 bases, with 20 bases remaining between them. The CDR3 is made up of 15 amino acids. CDR1 SGHAT and CDR2 FQNNGV come from the germline V gene. Looking up the rest from reference TRBV11-2 and TRBJ2-7 gives the full variable domain: EAGVAQSPRYKIIEKRQSVAFWCNPISGHATLYWYQQILGQGPKLLIQFQNNGVVDDSQLPKDRFSAERLKGVDSTLKIQPAKLEDSAVYLCASSSPRDINYEQYFGPGTRLTVT.